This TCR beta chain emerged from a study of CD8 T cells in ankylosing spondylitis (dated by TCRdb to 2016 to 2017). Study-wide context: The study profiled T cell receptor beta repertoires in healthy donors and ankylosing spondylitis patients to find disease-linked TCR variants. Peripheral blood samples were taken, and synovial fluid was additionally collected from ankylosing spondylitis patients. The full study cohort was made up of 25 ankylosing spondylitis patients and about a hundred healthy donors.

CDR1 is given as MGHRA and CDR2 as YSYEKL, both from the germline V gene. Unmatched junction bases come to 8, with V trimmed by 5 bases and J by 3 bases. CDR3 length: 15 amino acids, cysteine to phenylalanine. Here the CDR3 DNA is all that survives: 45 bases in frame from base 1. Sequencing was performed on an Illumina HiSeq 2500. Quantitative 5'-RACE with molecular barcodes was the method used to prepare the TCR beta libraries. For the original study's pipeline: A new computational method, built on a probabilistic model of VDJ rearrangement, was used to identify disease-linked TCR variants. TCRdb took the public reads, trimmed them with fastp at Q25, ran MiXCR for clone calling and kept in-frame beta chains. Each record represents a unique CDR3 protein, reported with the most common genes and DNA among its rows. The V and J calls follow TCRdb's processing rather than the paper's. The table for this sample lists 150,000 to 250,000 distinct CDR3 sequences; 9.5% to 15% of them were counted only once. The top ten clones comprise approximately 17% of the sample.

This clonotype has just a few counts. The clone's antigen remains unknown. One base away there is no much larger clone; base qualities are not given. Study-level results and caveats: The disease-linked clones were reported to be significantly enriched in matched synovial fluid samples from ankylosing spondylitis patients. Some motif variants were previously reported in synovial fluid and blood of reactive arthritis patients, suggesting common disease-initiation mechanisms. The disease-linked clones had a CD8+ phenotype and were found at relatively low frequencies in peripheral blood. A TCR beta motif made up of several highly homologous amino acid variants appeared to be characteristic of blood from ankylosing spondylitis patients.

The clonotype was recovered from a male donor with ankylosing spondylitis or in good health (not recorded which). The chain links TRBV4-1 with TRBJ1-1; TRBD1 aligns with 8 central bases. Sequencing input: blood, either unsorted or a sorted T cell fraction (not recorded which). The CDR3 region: CASSYRGEGYTEAFF. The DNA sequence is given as TGCGCCAGCAGCTACAGGGGGGAAGGGTACACTGAAGCTTTCTTT.